This TCR beta chain was obtained from a study of T cells in Graves' hyperthyroidism and ophthalmopathy. Regarding this clonotype: Its antigen is currently unknown.

A lack of ophthalmopathy progression within 18 months defined stable Graves' hyperthyroidism. Diagnosis rested on symptoms, serum thyroxine and TRAb, thyroid ultrasound, and orbital computed tomography. Fresh peripheral blood, 7.5 to 10 ml, was the source of the PBMCs. V was clipped by 5 bases and J by 0 bases, with 17 bases between them. The CDR3 totals 15 residues. Germline values: CDR1 DFQATT, CDR2 SNEGSKA (reference sequence). Study-level results: Most clonotypes expanded in thyroid above 0.001 were likewise present in blood.

Amplification of TCR beta CDR3 regions was performed using RNA transcripts as template. When the TCR CDR3 underwent first-round RT-PCR, the HTBI primer set was used. TCRdb analysed the multiplex PCR reads with MiXCR anew, one entry per CDR3 protein. The profile shows around 760,000 distinct CDR3 sequences, roughly a third of them singletons. This chain links TRBV20-1 with TRBJ2-7; D possibly corresponds to TRBD2 (7 bases). Sequencing was carried out using blood. The receptor comes from a woman in her forties with Graves' hyperthyroidism. Here the CDR3 DNA reads TGCAGTGCTGAAGGGGGGGGGAAATCCTCCTACGAGCAGTACTTC. This codes for CSAEGGGKSSYEQYF.